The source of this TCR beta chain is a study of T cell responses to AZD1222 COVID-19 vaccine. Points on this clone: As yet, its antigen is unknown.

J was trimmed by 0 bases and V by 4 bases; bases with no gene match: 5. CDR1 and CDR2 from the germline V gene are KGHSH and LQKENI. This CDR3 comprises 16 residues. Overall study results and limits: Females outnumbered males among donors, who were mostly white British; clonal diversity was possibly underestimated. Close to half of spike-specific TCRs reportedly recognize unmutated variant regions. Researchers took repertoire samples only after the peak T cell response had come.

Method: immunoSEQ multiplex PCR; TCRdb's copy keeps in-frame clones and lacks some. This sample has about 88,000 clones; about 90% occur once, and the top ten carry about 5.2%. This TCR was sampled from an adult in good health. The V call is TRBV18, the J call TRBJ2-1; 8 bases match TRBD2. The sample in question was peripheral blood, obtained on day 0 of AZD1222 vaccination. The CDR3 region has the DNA TGTGCCAGCTCACTCCTACTAGCGGACTCCTACAATGAGCAGTTCTTC. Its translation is CASSLLLADSYNEQFF.